A selection of T cell receptor beta chains follows, all from one sample in a study of blood T cell repertoires in COVID-19. Some clones are missing from TCRdb's copy, which holds only in-frame ones; the method was immunoSEQ multiplex PCR. This repertoire shows nearly 25,000 clones, about 91% found once; its top ten account for 32%. Sequencing was carried out using peripheral blood. The receptors originated from a man between 65 and 85 years old with active COVID-19. CDR3s include the opening cysteine and the closing phenylalanine or tryptophan. Fields, in order: J gene, D gene, clone size, V gene, CDR3 protein, CDR3 DNA. A D gene is named only where the DNA matches it firmly. Clone size appears in some rows only: once, few, many, or a class for an expanded clone.

j_gene: TRBJ2-1; d_gene: TRBD2; abundance: NA; v_gene: TRBV7-2; CDR3aa: CASSRPGLAGGLVHEQFF; CDR3nt: TGTGCCAGCAGCCGCCCGGGACTAGCGGGGGGGCTAGTCCATGAGCAGTTCTTC
j_gene: TRBJ2-5; d_gene: TRBD2; abundance: NA; v_gene: TRBV18; CDR3aa: CASSRSGSGRGQETQYF; CDR3nt: TGTGCCAGCTCACGTTCGGGCAGCGGGAGGGGGCAAGAGACCCAGTACTTC
j_gene: TRBJ1-2; d_gene: NA; abundance: NA; v_gene: TRBV11-2; CDR3aa: CASSTWKETDYGYTF; CDR3nt: TGTGCCAGCAGCACCTGGAAAGAGACAGACTATGGCTACACCTTC
j_gene: TRBJ2-1; d_gene: TRBD1; abundance: once; v_gene: TRBV19; CDR3aa: CASRSRTGSSYNEQFF; CDR3nt: TGTGCCAGTAGATCCCGGACAGGGAGCTCCTACAATGAGCAGTTCTTC
j_gene: TRBJ2-1; d_gene: TRBD2; abundance: NA; v_gene: TRBV29-1; CDR3aa: CSVERLATTPGNEQFF; CDR3nt: TGCAGCGTTGAGCGACTAGCTACCACGCCCGGGAATGAGCAGTTCTTC
j_gene: TRBJ2-7; d_gene: NA; abundance: NA; v_gene: TRBV6-2/TRBV6-3; CDR3aa: CASSQTGIPQGSEQYF; CDR3nt: TGTGCCAGCAGTCAAACAGGGATTCCGCAAGGTAGCGAGCAGTACTTC
j_gene: TRBJ2-1; d_gene: TRBD2; abundance: NA; v_gene: TRBV7-9; CDR3aa: CASSLLAGGMFF; CDR3nt: TGTGCCAGCAGCTTACTTGCGGGGGGGATGTTCTTC
j_gene: TRBJ1-6; d_gene: NA; abundance: NA; v_gene: TRBV2; CDR3aa: CAGGRQGATPLHF; CDR3nt: TGTGCCGGTGGACGGCAGGGTGCGACACCCCTCCACTTT
j_gene: TRBJ1-2; d_gene: NA; abundance: NA; v_gene: TRBV6-5; CDR3aa: CASSYSGRNGYTF; CDR3nt: TGTGCCAGCAGTTACTCGGGGCGGAATGGCTACACCTTC
j_gene: TRBJ2-1; d_gene: TRBD2; abundance: NA; v_gene: TRBV12-5; CDR3aa: CASAPVVAGIRFF; CDR3nt: TGTGCTAGTGCCCCCGTGGTAGCGGGAATCCGGTTCTTC
j_gene: TRBJ2-7; d_gene: NA; abundance: NA; v_gene: TRBV11-2; CDR3aa: CASSLDILDSWEYEQYF; CDR3nt: TGTGCCAGCAGCTTAGATATATTGGACAGTTGGGAATACGAGCAGTACTTC
j_gene: TRBJ1-2; d_gene: NA; abundance: NA; v_gene: TRBV29-1; CDR3aa: CSVVSETNGYTF; CDR3nt: TGCAGCGTTGTGAGTGAAACGAATGGCTACACCTTC
j_gene: TRBJ2-5; d_gene: TRBD1; abundance: NA; v_gene: TRBV27; CDR3aa: CASSLAAGGETQYF; CDR3nt: TGTGCCAGCAGTTTAGCAGCAGGGGGTGAGACCCAGTACTTC
j_gene: TRBJ1-1; d_gene: NA; abundance: NA; v_gene: TRBV18; CDR3aa: CASSDRSTEAFF; CDR3nt: TGTGCCAGCTCAGATAGGAGCACTGAAGCTTTCTTT
j_gene: TRBJ1-2; d_gene: NA; abundance: NA; v_gene: TRBV2; CDR3aa: CASSEVQGPTSRYTF; CDR3nt: TGTGCCAGCAGTGAAGTTCAGGGGCCCACGAGTCGCTACACCTTC
j_gene: TRBJ2-6; d_gene: NA; abundance: once; v_gene: TRBV27; CDR3aa: CASSLFSTPSGANVLTF; CDR3nt: TGTGCCAGCAGTTTATTCTCTACTCCTTCTGGGGCCAACGTCCTGACTTTC
j_gene: TRBJ1-5; d_gene: NA; abundance: NA; v_gene: TRBV2; CDR3aa: CASSVAGVGNQPQHF; CDR3nt: TGTGCCAGCAGTGTGGCAGGGGTGGGCAATCAGCCCCAGCATTTT
j_gene: TRBJ2-7; d_gene: TRBD2; abundance: NA; v_gene: TRBV15; CDR3aa: CATSRGGWSGSIYEQYF; CDR3nt: TGTGCCACCAGCAGAGGGGGGTGGAGCGGGAGTATCTACGAGCAGTACTTC
j_gene: TRBJ2-3; d_gene: TRBD2; abundance: NA; v_gene: TRBV3-1/TRBV3-2; CDR3aa: CASSQKRLAGGLSTDTQYF; CDR3nt: TGTGCCAGCAGCCAAAAGCGACTAGCGGGGGGTCTTAGCACAGATACGCAGTATTTT
j_gene: TRBJ2-3; d_gene: NA; abundance: NA; v_gene: TRBV5-1; CDR3aa: CASSLTGEPTDTQYF; CDR3nt: TGCGCCAGCAGCTTGACCGGGGAACCCACAGATACGCAGTATTTT
j_gene: TRBJ2-7; d_gene: TRBD1; abundance: NA; v_gene: TRBV6-5; CDR3aa: CASSSSTGPYEQYF; CDR3nt: TGTGCCAGCAGTTCCTCGACAGGGCCCTACGAGCAGTACTTC
j_gene: TRBJ2-7; d_gene: TRBD2; abundance: NA; v_gene: TRBV5-6; CDR3aa: CASSWTTSGGQYEQYF; CDR3nt: TGTGCCAGCAGCTGGACGACTAGCGGGGGGCAATACGAGCAGTACTTC
j_gene: TRBJ1-1; d_gene: TRBD1; abundance: once; v_gene: TRBV28; CDR3aa: CASTPAPRGAEAFF; CDR3nt: TGTGCCAGCACCCCAGCGCCCAGGGGGGCTGAAGCTTTCTTT
j_gene: TRBJ2-1; d_gene: TRBD2; abundance: NA; v_gene: TRBV7-2; CDR3aa: CASRGSSGSYNEQFF; CDR3nt: TGTGCCAGCCGGGGATCTAGCGGCTCCTACAATGAGCAGTTCTTC
j_gene: TRBJ1-6; d_gene: NA; abundance: few; v_gene: TRBV19; CDR3aa: CASRNPYRAYNSPLHF; CDR3nt: TGTGCCAGTAGAAACCCCTACAGGGCTTATAATTCACCCCTCCACTTT
j_gene: TRBJ2-5; d_gene: NA; abundance: NA; v_gene: TRBV2; CDR3aa: CANLGGAQETQYF; CDR3nt: TGTGCCAACCTAGGGGGTGCCCAAGAGACCCAGTACTTC
j_gene: TRBJ2-1; d_gene: TRBD2; abundance: NA; v_gene: TRBV5-4; CDR3aa: CASSLNLAGNEQFF; CDR3nt: TGTGCCAGCAGCTTGAATCTAGCGGGGAATGAGCAGTTCTTC
j_gene: TRBJ2-7; d_gene: NA; abundance: once; v_gene: TRBV7-2; CDR3aa: CASSSDSFTYEQYF; CDR3nt: TGTGCCAGCAGCTCAGACAGTTTTACCTACGAGCAGTACTTC
j_gene: TRBJ1-2; d_gene: NA; abundance: NA; v_gene: TRBV19; CDR3aa: CASSAGAGHGYTF; CDR3nt: TGTGCCAGTAGCGCTGGGGCGGGACATGGCTACACCTTC
j_gene: TRBJ1-6; d_gene: NA; abundance: NA; v_gene: TRBV30; CDR3aa: CAWRRGTHNSPLHF; CDR3nt: TGTGCCTGGAGAAGGGGCACACATAATTCACCCCTCCACTTT
j_gene: TRBJ1-3; d_gene: NA; abundance: NA; v_gene: TRBV15; CDR3aa: CATSRDRENSGNTIYF; CDR3nt: TGTGCCACCAGCAGAGATCGGGAGAATTCTGGAAACACCATATATTTT
j_gene: TRBJ1-5; d_gene: TRBD1; abundance: few; v_gene: TRBV28; CDR3aa: CASRGTGDGSNQPQHF; CDR3nt: TGTGCCAGCAGGGGGACAGGGGATGGGAGCAATCAGCCCCAGCATTTT
j_gene: TRBJ2-7; d_gene: NA; abundance: few; v_gene: TRBV5-1; CDR3aa: CASSRAISRYEQYF; CDR3nt: TGCGCCAGCAGCAGAGCAATATCTCGCTACGAGCAGTACTTC
j_gene: TRBJ2-1; d_gene: NA; abundance: NA; v_gene: TRBV25-1; CDR3aa: CASKQGGYNEQFF; CDR3nt: TGTGCCAGCAAACAGGGTGGGTACAATGAGCAGTTCTTC
j_gene: TRBJ2-2; d_gene: TRBD2; abundance: NA; v_gene: TRBV19; CDR3aa: CASSVGLAGTGELFF; CDR3nt: TGTGCCAGTAGTGTAGGGCTAGCGGGCACCGGGGAGCTGTTTTTT
j_gene: TRBJ2-3; d_gene: TRBD2; abundance: NA; v_gene: TRBV4-1; CDR3aa: CASSQAVKAGVADTQYF; CDR3nt: TGCGCCAGCAGCCAAGCGGTAAAAGCGGGAGTGGCAGATACGCAGTATTTT
j_gene: TRBJ2-7; d_gene: TRBD2; abundance: NA; v_gene: TRBV5-1; CDR3aa: CASSFPGVAGEESYEQYF; CDR3nt: TGCGCCAGCAGCTTTCCCGGGGTAGCGGGAGAGGAGTCCTACGAGCAGTACTTC
j_gene: TRBJ1-2; d_gene: NA; abundance: NA; v_gene: TRBV12-1; CDR3aa: CASDRGRGVSYGYTF; CDR3nt: TGTGCCAGCGACAGGGGGCGCGGGGTATCCTATGGCTACACCTTC
j_gene: TRBJ1-2; d_gene: NA; abundance: NA; v_gene: TRBV6-5; CDR3aa: CASGQGIDGYTF; CDR3nt: TGTGCCAGCGGGCAGGGAATTGATGGCTACACCTTC
j_gene: TRBJ1-2; d_gene: TRBD1; abundance: NA; v_gene: TRBV25-1; CDR3aa: CASSELGQPNYGYTF; CDR3nt: TGTGCCAGCAGTGAATTGGGACAGCCAAACTATGGCTACACCTTC
j_gene: TRBJ2-3; d_gene: TRBD1; abundance: NA; v_gene: TRBV5-1; CDR3aa: CASSSTQQGGTDTQYF; CDR3nt: TGCGCCAGCAGCTCTACCCAACAGGGGGGAACAGATACGCAGTATTTT
j_gene: TRBJ2-1; d_gene: TRBD1; abundance: NA; v_gene: TRBV6-2/TRBV6-3; CDR3aa: CASSFNRGGPYNEQFF; CDR3nt: TGTGCCAGCAGTTTCAACAGGGGTGGGCCCTACAATGAGCAGTTCTTC
j_gene: TRBJ2-5; d_gene: TRBD2; abundance: NA; v_gene: TRBV20-1; CDR3aa: CSARGGETQYF; CDR3nt: TGCAGTGCTAGGGGGGGGGAGACCCAGTACTTC
j_gene: TRBJ2-6; d_gene: TRBD1; abundance: NA; v_gene: TRBV5-1; CDR3aa: CASSTRTGEVSGANVLTF; CDR3nt: TGCGCCAGCAGCACCAGGACAGGGGAAGTCTCTGGGGCCAACGTCCTGACTTTC
j_gene: TRBJ2-1; d_gene: NA; abundance: NA; v_gene: TRBV29-1; CDR3aa: CSVELGGFEQFF; CDR3nt: TGCAGCGTTGAACTGGGAGGTTTTGAGCAGTTCTTC
j_gene: TRBJ2-1; d_gene: TRBD2; abundance: NA; v_gene: TRBV29-1; CDR3aa: CSGGRANNEQFF; CDR3nt: TGCAGCGGCGGGAGGGCGAACAATGAGCAGTTCTTC
j_gene: TRBJ2-1; d_gene: TRBD1; abundance: NA; v_gene: TRBV7-2; CDR3aa: CASSFGQGKNEQFF; CDR3nt: TGTGCCAGCAGCTTCGGACAGGGGAAGAATGAGCAGTTCTTC
j_gene: TRBJ2-1; d_gene: TRBD2; abundance: NA; v_gene: TRBV27; CDR3aa: CASSSLAGGLYNEQFF; CDR3nt: TGTGCCAGCAGTTCCCTAGCGGGGGGCCTTTACAATGAGCAGTTCTTC
j_gene: TRBJ2-3; d_gene: TRBD2; abundance: once; v_gene: TRBV6-4; CDR3aa: CASSDGTSGTDTQYF; CDR3nt: TGTGCCAGCAGTGATGGGACTAGCGGCACAGATACGCAGTATTTT
j_gene: TRBJ1-5; d_gene: TRBD1; abundance: NA; v_gene: TRBV27; CDR3aa: CASSLRTGGGQPQHF; CDR3nt: TGTGCCAGCAGTTTACGGACAGGGGGTGGTCAGCCCCAGCATTTT
j_gene: TRBJ2-3; d_gene: TRBD1; abundance: NA; v_gene: TRBV5-1; CDR3aa: CASSYPGTGGDTQYF; CDR3nt: TGCGCCAGCAGCTACCCCGGGACAGGGGGTGATACGCAGTATTTT
j_gene: TRBJ1-1; d_gene: NA; abundance: NA; v_gene: TRBV21-1; CDR3aa: CASSHQPGTADPYTEAFF; CDR3nt: TGTGCCAGCAGCCACCAGCCCGGGACAGCGGACCCCTACACTGAAGCTTTCTTT
j_gene: TRBJ2-5; d_gene: NA; abundance: NA; v_gene: TRBV10-3; CDR3aa: CAISERGTQETQYF; CDR3nt: TGTGCCATCAGTGAGCGGGGTACCCAAGAGACCCAGTACTTC